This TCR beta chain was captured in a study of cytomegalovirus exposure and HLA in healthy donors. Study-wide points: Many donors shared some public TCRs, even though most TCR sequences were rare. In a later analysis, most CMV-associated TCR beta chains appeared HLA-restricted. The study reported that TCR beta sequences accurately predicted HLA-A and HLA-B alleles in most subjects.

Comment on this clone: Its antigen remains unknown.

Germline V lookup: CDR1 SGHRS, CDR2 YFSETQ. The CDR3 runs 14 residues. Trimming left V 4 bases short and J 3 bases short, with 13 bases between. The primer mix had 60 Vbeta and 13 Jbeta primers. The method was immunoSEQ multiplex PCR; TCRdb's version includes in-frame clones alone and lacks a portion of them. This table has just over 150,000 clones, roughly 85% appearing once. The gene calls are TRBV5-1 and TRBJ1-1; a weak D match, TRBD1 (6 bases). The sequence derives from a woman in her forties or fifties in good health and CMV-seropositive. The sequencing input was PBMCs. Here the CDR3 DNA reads TGCGCCAGCAGCCCGGGACAATTGGACACTGAAGCTTTCTTT. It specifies CASSPGQLDTEAFF.